This T cell receptor (beta chain) was profiled in a study of blood T cell repertoires in COVID-19. Study-wide background: Donors in the United States, Italy and Spain gave samples during acute or convalescent COVID-19.

This clone was recorded a few times. TCRdb keeps only in-frame clones here, not all; method: immunoSEQ multiplex PCR. The sample lists 150,000 to 250,000 clones, roughly 84% occurring once. Sample: PBMCs or T cells enriched from blood (not recorded which). The source is a middle-aged man who had recovered from COVID-19.

DNA for the CDR3: TGTGCCAGCAGCTTAGCGAAACAATGGACAGTTAGAAACACCATATATTTT. As protein: CASSLAKQWTVRNTIYF. The V and J genes are TRBV7-2 and TRBJ1-3; D is perhaps TRBD1 (6 bases). V gave up 0 bases and J gave up 5 bases, with 17 bases separating them. In germline, CDR1 is SGHTA, CDR2 FQGNSA. The length of the CDR3 is 17 residues.